The table lists the clone carrying this TCR beta chain with a count of one. The antigen is unknown. Amplification of the TCR beta CDR3 was achieved through multiplex PCR with 32 V and 13 J primers. MiXCR, run by TCRdb on the multiplex PCR reads, gives a single entry per CDR3 protein. The table lists fewer than 7,000 distinct CDR3 sequences, 22% of them singletons, with 14% in the top ten. Bulk tumor genomic DNA, about 600 ng per sample, was the template. Biopsy collection occurred during surgery, with several far-apart biopsies per primary tumor. The cohort was untreated, with newly diagnosed non-small cell lung cancer undergoing curative surgery. The data stem from a study of immune heterogeneity within non-small cell lung tumors. The study's findings and limits: The study found high-frequency T-cell receptor beta clonotypes largely distinct between individual patients. Local T-cell clonality tracked local tumor mutational burden, showing a moderate yet significant relationship (R around 0.34).

The CDR3 spans 12 residues. Germline loops: CDR1 MNHNS, CDR2 SASEGT. V was pared by 10 bases and J by 4 bases, with 13 bases between. The sequenced material came from lung tumor tissue. The chain links TRBV6-1 to TRBJ2-5, with D perhaps TRBD1 (6 bases). This TCR was sampled from a female donor with non-small cell lung cancer. The DNA of the CDR3 is TGTGCCAACAACCCCAGGGGAGAGACCCAGTACTTC. Its translation: CANNPRGETQYF.